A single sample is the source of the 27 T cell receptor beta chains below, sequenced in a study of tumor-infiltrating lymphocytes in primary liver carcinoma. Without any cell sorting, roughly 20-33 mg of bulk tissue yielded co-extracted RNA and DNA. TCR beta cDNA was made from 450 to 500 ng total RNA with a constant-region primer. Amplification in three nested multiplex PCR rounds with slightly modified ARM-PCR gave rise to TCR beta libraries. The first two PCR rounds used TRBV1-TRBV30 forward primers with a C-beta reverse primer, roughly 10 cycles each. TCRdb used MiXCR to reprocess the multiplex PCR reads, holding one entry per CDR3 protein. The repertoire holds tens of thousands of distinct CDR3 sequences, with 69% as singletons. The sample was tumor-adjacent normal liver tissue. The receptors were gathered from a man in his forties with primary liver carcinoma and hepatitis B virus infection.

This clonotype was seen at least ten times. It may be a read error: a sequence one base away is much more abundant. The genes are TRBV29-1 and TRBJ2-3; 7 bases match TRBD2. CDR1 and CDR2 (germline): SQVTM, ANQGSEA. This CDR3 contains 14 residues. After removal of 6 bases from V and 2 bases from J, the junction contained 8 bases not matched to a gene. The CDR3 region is CSVGLVGFTDTQYF. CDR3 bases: TGCAGCGTCGGACTAGTGGGATTCACAGATACGCAGTATTTT.

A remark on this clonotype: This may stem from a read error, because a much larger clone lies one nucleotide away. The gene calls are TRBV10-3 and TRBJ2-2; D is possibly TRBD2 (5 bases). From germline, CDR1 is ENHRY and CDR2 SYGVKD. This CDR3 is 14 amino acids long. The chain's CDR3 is CVISELANTGELFF. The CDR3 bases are TGTGTCATCAGTGAACTAGCGAACACCGGGGAGCTGTTTTTT.

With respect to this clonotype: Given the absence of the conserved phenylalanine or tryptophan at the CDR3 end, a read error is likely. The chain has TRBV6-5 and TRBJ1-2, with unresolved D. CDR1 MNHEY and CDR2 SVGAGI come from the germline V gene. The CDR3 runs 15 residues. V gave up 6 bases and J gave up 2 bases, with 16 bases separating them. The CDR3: CASSMLVGSNYGYTS. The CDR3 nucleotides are TGTGCCAGCAGCATGCTAGTGGGTTCCAACTATGGCTACACCTCC.

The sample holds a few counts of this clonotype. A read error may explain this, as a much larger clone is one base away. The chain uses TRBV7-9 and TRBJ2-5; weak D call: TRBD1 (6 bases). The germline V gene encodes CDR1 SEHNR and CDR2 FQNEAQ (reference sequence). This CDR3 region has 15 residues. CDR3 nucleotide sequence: TGTGCCGGCAGCTTACTCACAGGGAGCCAAGAGACCCAGTACTTC. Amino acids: CAGSLLTGSQETQYF.

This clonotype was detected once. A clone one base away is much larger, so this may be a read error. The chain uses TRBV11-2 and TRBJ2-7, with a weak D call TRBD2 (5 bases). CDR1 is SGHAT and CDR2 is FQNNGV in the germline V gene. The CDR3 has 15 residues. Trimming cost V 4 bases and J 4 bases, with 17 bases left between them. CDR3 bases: TGTGCCAGCAGCTCTACAGAGGGCCGGAGGTACGAGCAGTACTTC. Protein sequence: CASSSTEGRRYEQYF. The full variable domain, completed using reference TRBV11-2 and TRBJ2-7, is EAGVAQSPRYKIIEKRQSVAFWCNPISGHATLYWYQQILGQGPKLLIQFQNNGVVDDSQLPKDRFSAERLKGVDSTLKIQPAKLEDSAVYLCASSSTEGRRYEQYFGPGTRLTVT.

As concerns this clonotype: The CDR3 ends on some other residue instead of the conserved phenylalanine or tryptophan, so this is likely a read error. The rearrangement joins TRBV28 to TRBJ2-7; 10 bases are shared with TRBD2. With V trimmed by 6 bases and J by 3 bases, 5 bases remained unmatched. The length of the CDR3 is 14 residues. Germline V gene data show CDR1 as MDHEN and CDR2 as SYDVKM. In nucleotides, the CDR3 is TGTGCCAGCAGCCGACTAGCGGGTGACTACGAGCAGTACCTC. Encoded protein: CASSRLAGDYEQYL.

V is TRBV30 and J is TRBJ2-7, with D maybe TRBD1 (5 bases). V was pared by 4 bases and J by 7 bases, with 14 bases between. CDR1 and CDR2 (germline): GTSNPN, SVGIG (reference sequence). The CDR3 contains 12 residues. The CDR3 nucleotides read TGTGCCTGGACCAGGGTAACATTGGAGCAGTACTTC. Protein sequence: CAWTRVTLEQYF.

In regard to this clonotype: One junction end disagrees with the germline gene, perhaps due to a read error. The CDR3 loop is CASSQEAGRGYEQYF. CDR3 coding DNA: TGCGCCAGCAGCCAAGAGGCGGGAAGAGGCTACGAACAGTACTTC. This chain uses TRBV4-3 with TRBJ2-7; possible D gene TRBD2, 6 bases. Germline V gives CDR1 LGHNA, CDR2 YSLEER. The CDR3 totals 15 residues.

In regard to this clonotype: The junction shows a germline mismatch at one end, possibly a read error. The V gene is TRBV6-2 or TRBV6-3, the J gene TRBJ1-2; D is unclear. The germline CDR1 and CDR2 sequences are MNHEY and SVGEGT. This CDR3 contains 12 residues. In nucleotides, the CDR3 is TGTGCCTCCCTGAGGGTCGGCTATCGCTACTCCTTC. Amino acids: CASLRVGYRYSF.

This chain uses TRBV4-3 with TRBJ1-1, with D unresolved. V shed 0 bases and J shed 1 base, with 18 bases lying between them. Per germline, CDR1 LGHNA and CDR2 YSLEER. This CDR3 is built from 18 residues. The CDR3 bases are TGCGCCAGCAGCCAAGATTGGAGGACTGGTGGTTGGAACACTGAAGCTTTCTTT. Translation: CASSQDWRTGGWNTEAFF.

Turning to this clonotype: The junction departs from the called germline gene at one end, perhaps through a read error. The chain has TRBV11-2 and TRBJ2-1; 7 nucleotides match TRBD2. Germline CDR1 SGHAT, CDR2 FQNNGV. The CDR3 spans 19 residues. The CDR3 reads CAGSLDGRFSGTLYNEEFF. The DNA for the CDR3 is TGTGCCGGCAGTTTAGATGGGCGATTCAGCGGGACCCTTTACAATGAGGAGTTCTTC.

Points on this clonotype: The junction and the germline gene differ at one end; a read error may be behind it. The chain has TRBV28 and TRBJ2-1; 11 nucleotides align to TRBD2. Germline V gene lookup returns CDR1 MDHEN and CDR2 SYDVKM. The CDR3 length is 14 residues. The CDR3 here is CVSSLGTSGNEQFF. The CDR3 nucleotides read TGTGTCAGCAGTTTAGGGACTAGCGGTAATGAGCAGTTCTTC. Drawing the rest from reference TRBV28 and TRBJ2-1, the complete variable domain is DVKVTQSSRYLVKRTGEKVFLECVQDMDHENMFWYRQDPGLGLRLIYFSYDVKMKEKGDIPEGYSVSREKKERFSLILESASTNQTSMYLCVSSLGTSGNEQFFGPGTRLTVL.

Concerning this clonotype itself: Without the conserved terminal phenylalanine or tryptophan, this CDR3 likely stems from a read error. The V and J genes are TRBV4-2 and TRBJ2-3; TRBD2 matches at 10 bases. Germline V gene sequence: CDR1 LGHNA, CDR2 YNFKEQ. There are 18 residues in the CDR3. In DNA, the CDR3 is TGTGCCTGCAGCCAAGTTGAGGGTGATAGCGGGGGGACAGATACGCAGTATTTA. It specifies CACSQVEGDSGGTDTQYL.

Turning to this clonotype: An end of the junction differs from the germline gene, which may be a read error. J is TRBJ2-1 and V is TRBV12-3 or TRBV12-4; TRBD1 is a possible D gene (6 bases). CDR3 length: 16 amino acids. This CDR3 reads CAGSLTPDRSDNEEFF. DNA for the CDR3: TGTGCCGGCAGTCTCACCCCGGACAGATCCGACAATGAGGAGTTCTTC.

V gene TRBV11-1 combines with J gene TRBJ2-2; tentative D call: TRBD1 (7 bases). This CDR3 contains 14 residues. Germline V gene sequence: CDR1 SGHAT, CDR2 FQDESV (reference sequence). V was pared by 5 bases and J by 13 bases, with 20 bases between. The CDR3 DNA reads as TGTGCCAGCAGCCTTACAGGGGTTACCGGGAGGCTGTTTTTT. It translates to CASSLTGVTGRLFF.

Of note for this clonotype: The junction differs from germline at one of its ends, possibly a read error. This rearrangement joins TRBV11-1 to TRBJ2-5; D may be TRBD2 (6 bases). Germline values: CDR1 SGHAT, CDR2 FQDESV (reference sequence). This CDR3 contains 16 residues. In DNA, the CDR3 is TGTGCCAGCAGCCTACGTTCGGGGGTGGTACAAGAGACTCAGTACTTC. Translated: CASSLRSGVVQETQYF.

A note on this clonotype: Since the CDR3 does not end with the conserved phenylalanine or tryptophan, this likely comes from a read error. The CDR3 loop is CASSTASRRGAYNEQFL. CDR3 coding DNA: TGTGCCAGCAGTACGGCGAGTCGCAGGGGAGCCTACAATGAGCAGTTCCTC. The chain carries TRBV6-2 or TRBV6-3 and TRBJ2-1, with a weak D call TRBD1 (6 bases). Deletions cut 5 bases from V and 2 bases from J, with 19 bases between. The CDR3 runs 17 residues. Germline V CDR1 and CDR2: MNHEY, SVGEGT.

CDR3 sequence (DNA): TGCGCCAGAGGCACGGGACTAGCGGGAGGAGGATCCTACGAGCAGTACTTC. Translation: CARGTGLAGGGSYEQYF. The chain is built from TRBV5-1 and TRBJ2-7; TRBD2 matches 15 bases. The CDR3 is made up of 17 amino acids. Germline V gene lookup returns CDR1 SGHRS and CDR2 YFSETQ. The V and J ends lost 8 bases and 1 base, in that order; junction bases with no gene match: 10.

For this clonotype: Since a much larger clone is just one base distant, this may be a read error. CDR3 sequence: CASSLHGAFYEQYF. The CDR3 DNA reads as TGCGCCAGCAGCTTACATGGGGCTTTTTACGAGCAGTACTTC. This chain uses TRBV5-1 with TRBJ2-7; D may be TRBD1 (5 bases). Germline V gene sequence: CDR1 SGHRS, CDR2 YFSETQ. The CDR3 runs to 14 residues. V lost 2 bases to trimming and J lost 4 bases, with 13 bases between them.

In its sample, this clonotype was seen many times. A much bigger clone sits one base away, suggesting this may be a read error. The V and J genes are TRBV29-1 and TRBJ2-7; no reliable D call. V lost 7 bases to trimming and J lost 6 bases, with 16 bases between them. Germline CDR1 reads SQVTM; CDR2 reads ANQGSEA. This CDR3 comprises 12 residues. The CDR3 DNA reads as TGCAGCGCGGGTTGGGGTAATCGCGAGCAGTACTTC. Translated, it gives CSAGWGNREQYF.

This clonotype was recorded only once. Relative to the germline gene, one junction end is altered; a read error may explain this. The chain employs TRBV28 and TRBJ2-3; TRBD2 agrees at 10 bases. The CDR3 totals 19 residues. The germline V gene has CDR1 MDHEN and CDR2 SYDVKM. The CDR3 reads CACRPTGTSVSSNALFQYF. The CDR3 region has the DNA TGTGCCTGCAGGCCTACCGGGACTAGCGTGAGCTCCAACGCTTTATTTCAGTATTTT.

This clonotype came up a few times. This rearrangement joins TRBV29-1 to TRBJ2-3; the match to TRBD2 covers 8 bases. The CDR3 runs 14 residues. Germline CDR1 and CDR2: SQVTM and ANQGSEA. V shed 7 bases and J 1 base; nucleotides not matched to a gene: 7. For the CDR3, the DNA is TGCAGCGGCGGGGGGAGGGCTCGCACAGATACGCAGTATTTT. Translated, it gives CSGGGRARTDTQYF.

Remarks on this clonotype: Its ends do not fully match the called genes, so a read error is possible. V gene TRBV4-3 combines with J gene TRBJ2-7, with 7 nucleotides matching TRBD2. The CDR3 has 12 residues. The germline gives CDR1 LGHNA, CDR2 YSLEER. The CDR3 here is CASNQGGREQYF. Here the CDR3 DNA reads TGCGCCAGCAACCAGGGAGGGCGAGAGCAATACTTC.

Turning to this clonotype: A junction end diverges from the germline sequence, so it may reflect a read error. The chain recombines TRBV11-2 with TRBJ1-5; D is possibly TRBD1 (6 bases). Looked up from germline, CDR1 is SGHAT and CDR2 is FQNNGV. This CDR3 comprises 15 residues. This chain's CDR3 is CASSLEVGGNQPQYF. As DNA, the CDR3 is TGTGCCAGCAGCTTAGAGGTGGGGGGCAATCAGCCCCAGTACTTT.

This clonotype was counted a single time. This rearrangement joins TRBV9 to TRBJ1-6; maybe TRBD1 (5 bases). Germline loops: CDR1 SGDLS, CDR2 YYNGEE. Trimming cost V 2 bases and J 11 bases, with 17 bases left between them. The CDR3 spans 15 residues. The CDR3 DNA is TGTGCCAGCAGCGTTAGTGGGGGGGTAGGGCCACCCCTCCACTTT. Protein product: CASSVSGGVGPPLHF. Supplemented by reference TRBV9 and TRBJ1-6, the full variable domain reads DSGVTQTPKHLITATGQRVTLRCSPRSGDLSVYWYQQSLDQGLQFLIQYYNGEERAKGNILERFSAQQFPDLHSELNLSSLELGDSALYFCASSVSGGVGPPLHFGNGTRLTVT.

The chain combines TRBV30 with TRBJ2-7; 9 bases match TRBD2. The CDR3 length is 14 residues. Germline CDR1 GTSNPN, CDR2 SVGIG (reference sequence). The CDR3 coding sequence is TGTACCCGGAGTGTAAGCGGGAGGTCCCACGAGCAGTACTTC. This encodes CTRSVSGRSHEQYF.

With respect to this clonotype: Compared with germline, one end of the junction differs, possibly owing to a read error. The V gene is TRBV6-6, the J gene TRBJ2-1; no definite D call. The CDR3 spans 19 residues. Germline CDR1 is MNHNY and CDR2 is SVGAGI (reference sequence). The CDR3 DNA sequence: TGTGCCAGCAGTTACTCGTGGGCTAGTTCGTTTTTGGGGTACATTGAGCAGTTCTTC. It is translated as CASSYSWASSFLGYIEQFF.